The 20 T cell receptor beta chains listed next were all sequenced from one sample in a study of molecular identifiers for immune sequencing clone quantification. TCRdb re-analysed the PCR reads in MiXCR, keeping a single row per CDR3 protein. Of 60,000 to 70,000 distinct CDR3 sequences listed, around 18% were seen once; the top ten hold about 1.5%. The sample taken for sequencing was naive CD8+ T cells from blood, with Jurkat cell RNA spiked in. The subset denotes: FACS-sorted CD8+CD4-CCR7+CD45RA+ naive T cells. Receptor source: a human donor in good health. Some libraries in this study had Jurkat cell RNA spiked in.

In this sample, this clonotype turned up many times. V and J are TRBV7-9 and TRBJ2-5; 10 bases align to TRBD2. Trimming took 10 bases from V and 2 from J; bases not matched to a gene: 16. CDR1 is SEHNR, CDR2 FQNEAQ, per germline (reference sequence). The CDR3 is made up of 17 amino acids. The CDR3 region is CATTNPLAGESQETQYF. CDR3 coding DNA: TGTGCCACCACGAACCCCCTAGCGGGGGAGTCACAAGAGACCCAGTACTTC.

This clonotype has a single count. The genes are TRBV4-1 and TRBJ2-1; D gene uncertain. CDR1 is MGHRA and CDR2 is YSYEKL in the germline V gene. The CDR3 is 12 amino acids. Trimming took 3 bases from V and 3 from J, leaving 3 bases between them. The CDR3 loop reads CASSHGYNEQFF. The DNA of the CDR3 is TGCGCCAGCAGCCACGGCTACAATGAGCAGTTCTTC.

This clonotype was counted at least ten times. The CDR3 spells CASSIAPSNEQYF. The CDR3 region has the DNA TGTGCCAGTAGTATAGCGCCGAGTAACGAGCAGTACTTC. This chain connects TRBV19 to TRBJ2-7; no firm D call. The CDR3 sequence is 13 residues long. CDR1 is LNHDA, CDR2 SQIVND, per germline (reference sequence). Trimming cost V 1 base and J 5 bases, with 9 bases left between them.

A note on this clonotype: A read error may be the cause here, since a much bigger clone is one base away. The chain employs TRBV4-2 and TRBJ2-1; TRBD2 matches 11 bases. V trimming: 0 bases; J trimming: 5 bases; junction bases outside the gene matches: 3. The CDR3 is 16 residues long. The germline CDR1 and CDR2 sequences are LGHNA and YNFKEQ. This CDR3 is CASSQETSGDHNEQFF. CDR3 nucleotide sequence: TGTGCCAGCAGCCAAGAGACTAGCGGGGATCACAATGAGCAGTTCTTC.

This clonotype has only a few counts. This clone may be a read error of a much larger clone one base away. The rearrangement joins TRBV30 to TRBJ2-3, with 10 bases identical to TRBD2. The CDR3 is 16 residues long. Germline V gives CDR1 GTSNPN, CDR2 SVGIG (reference sequence). This CDR3 reads CAWSWFGTSATDTQYF. The CDR3 DNA follows: TGTGCCTGGAGTTGGTTCGGGACTAGCGCCACAGATACACAGTATTTT.

The genes are TRBV29-1 and TRBJ1-1; 7 nucleotides line up with TRBD1. Germline CDR1 reads SQVTM; CDR2 reads ANQGSEA. The J segment lost 10 bases and the V segment lost 1 base, leaving 9 bases of the junction unmatched. This CDR3 is 13 amino acids long. CDR3 in amino acids: CSVEGGTALRAFF. The DNA for the CDR3 is TGCAGCGTTGAAGGTGGGACAGCGCTCCGAGCTTTCTTT.

A note on this clonotype: This could be a read error, since a much larger clone is one nucleotide away. This chain joins TRBV29-1 and TRBJ2-7; unclear D gene. Germline-derived CDR1 and CDR2 are SQVTM and ANQGSEA. Trimming left V 1 base short and J 12 bases short, with 13 bases between. The CDR3 has 11 amino acids. CDR3 protein: CSVEGVLGRYF. DNA for the CDR3: TGCAGCGTTGAAGGGGTTCTTGGGCGGTACTTC.

In the case of this clonotype: Germline and junction disagree at one end, which may indicate a read error. The V gene is TRBV24-1, the J gene TRBJ2-6, with 7 bases matching TRBD1. CDR1 is KGHDR, CDR2 SFDVKD, per germline. The CDR3 loop spans 15 amino acids. The CDR3 loop reads CAASDTGAGANVLTF. CDR3 nucleotides: TGTGCCGCCAGTGATACAGGGGCTGGGGCCAACGTCCTGACTTTC.

The CDR3 loop is CASSPLDPRTQYF. DNA of the CDR3: TGTGCCAGCAGCCCCCTGGACCCGAGAACGCAGTATTTT. The chain is built from TRBV7-2 and TRBJ2-3, with D unclear. Trimming shortened V by 5 bases and J by 9 bases, and 15 bases separated the two germline ends. There are 13 residues in the CDR3. Germline V gene sequence: CDR1 SGHTA, CDR2 FQGNSA. Full variable domain (outside the CDR3, taken from reference TRBV7-2 and TRBJ2-3): GAGVSQSPSNKVTEKGKDVELRCDPISGHTALYWYRQSLGQGLEFLIYFQGNSAPDKSGLPSDRFSAERTGGSVSTLTIQRTQQEDSAVYLCASSPLDPRTQYFGPGTRLTVL.

Ten or more counts support this clonotype. This chain joins TRBV7-6 and TRBJ2-3, with D maybe TRBD2 (6 bases). Germline V gene data show CDR1 as SGHVS and CDR2 as FNYEAQ. This CDR3 is 15 amino acids long. Trimming took 0 bases from V and 2 from J, leaving 9 bases between them. The CDR3 here is CASSLAPGATDTQYF. The CDR3 DNA reads as TGTGCCAGCAGCTTAGCGCCGGGAGCCACAGATACGCAGTATTTT.

This clonotype showed up many times. The V call is TRBV7-2, the J call TRBJ2-5, with TRBD2 matching over 10 bases. CDR3 length: 18 amino acids. V dropped 6 bases and J dropped 4; count of bases not matched to a gene: 17. The germline V gene encodes CDR1 SGHTA and CDR2 FQGNSA. CDR3 sequence reads: CASSNRWNSGRAVETQYF. CDR3 bases: TGTGCCAGCAGTAATAGGTGGAACAGCGGGAGGGCCGTAGAGACCCAGTACTTC. The full variable domain, with the rest looked up from reference TRBV7-2 and TRBJ2-5, is GAGVSQSPSNKVTEKGKDVELRCDPISGHTALYWYRQSLGQGLEFLIYFQGNSAPDKSGLPSDRFSAERTGGSVSTLTIQRTQQEDSAVYLCASSNRWNSGRAVETQYFGPGTRLLVL.

The sample holds many counts of this clonotype. This sequence joins TRBV5-1 and TRBJ2-3; D call uncertain. The CDR3 is 14 residues long. Germline V lookup: CDR1 SGHRS, CDR2 YFSETQ. The ends were cut back, 0 bases at V and 3 bases at J, with 8 bases in the middle. The chain's CDR3 is CASSLVPVTDTQYF. CDR3 in DNA: TGCGCCAGCAGCTTGGTTCCCGTAACAGATACGCAGTATTTT. The entire variable domain, with the rest obtained from reference TRBV5-1 and TRBJ2-3, is as follows: KAGVTQTPRYLIKTRGQQVTLSCSPISGHRSVSWYQQTPGQGLQFLFEYFSETQRNKGNFPGRFSGRQFSNSRSEMNVSTLELGDSALYLCASSLVPVTDTQYFGPGTRLTVL.

There are many counts of this clonotype. The gene calls are TRBV9 and TRBJ1-3, with a tentative D call TRBD1 (6 bases). There are 16 residues in the CDR3. The germline V and J ends were trimmed by 0 bases and 1 base, with 11 bases remaining between them. Germline CDR1 SGDLS, CDR2 YYNGEE. CDR3 loop: CASSVEGGISGNTIYF. The CDR3 bases are TGTGCCAGCAGCGTAGAGGGGGGGATATCTGGAAACACCATATATTTT.

The chain recombines TRBV29-1 with TRBJ2-1; no clear D gene. The V end lost 4 bases, the J end lost 5 bases, and 18 bases lay between the germline ends. The CDR3 extends over 15 amino acids. Germline V gene sequence: CDR1 SQVTM, CDR2 ANQGSEA. DNA of the CDR3: TGCAGCGTTGCCCCCCTGGCGGTACCTAACAATGAGCAGTTCTTC. Amino acids: CSVAPLAVPNNEQFF.

This clonotype was detected ten times or more. The chain is built from TRBV10-2 and TRBJ2-3; 8 nucleotides align to TRBD2. The V and J ends lost 4 bases and 0 bases, in that order; junction bases with no gene match: 3. Germline CDR1 is WSHSY and CDR2 is SAAADI. The CDR3 runs to 15 residues. The CDR3 here is CASSAAGGSTDTQYF. CDR3 DNA sequence: TGCGCCAGCAGTGCGGCGGGAGGAAGCACAGATACGCAGTATTTT.

Comments on this clonotype: This could be a read error, since a much larger clone is one nucleotide away. V usage is TRBV6-5 and J usage is TRBJ2-1; D remains unclear. Germline CDR1 MNHEY, CDR2 SVGAGI. CDR3 length: 14 residues. CDR3 DNA sequence: TGTGCCAGCAGTTACGGGGTCTCCCACAATGAGCAGTTCTTC. Its protein product is CASSYGVSHNEQFF.

The chain combines TRBV7-2 with TRBJ1-2, with 7 bases fitting TRBD1. Trimming cost V 7 bases and J 0 bases; bases outside gene matches: 8. Germline V gene sequence: CDR1 SGHTA, CDR2 FQGNSA. This CDR3 region has 15 residues. The CDR3 DNA is TGTGCCAGCACTCTGGGGGGGACAGCTAACTATGGCTACACCTTC. Its protein is CASTLGGTANYGYTF.

This clonotype was recorded only once. A much larger clone differs from this one at a single base, so this may be a read error. V gene TRBV5-1 combines with J gene TRBJ2-5, with TRBD2 matching 8 bases. Germline CDR1 is SGHRS and CDR2 is YFSETQ. CDR3 length equals 15 residues. The CDR3 region is CASGFSGIYQETQYF. CDR3 nucleotide sequence: TGCGCCAGCGGCTTTAGCGGGATTTACCAAGAGACCCAGTACTTC.

This clonotype was observed at least ten times. The gene calls are TRBV3-1 and TRBJ1-1; maybe TRBD1 (5 bases). The CDR3 extends over 12 amino acids. In germline, CDR1 is LGHDT, CDR2 YNNKEL (reference sequence). V lost 4 bases and J lost 3, with 6 bases in between. CDR3 in DNA: TGTGCCAGCAGCCCGACAGACACTGAAGCTTTCTTT. This gives the protein CASSPTDTEAFF.

As concerns this clonotype: At one boundary the junction diverges from the germline segment, which might be a read error. This chain connects TRBV6-5 to TRBJ2-1; D unclear. The CDR3 sequence is 14 residues long. Germline V CDR1 and CDR2: MNHEY, SVGAGI. CDR3 in DNA: TGTGCCAGCAGATACTCCGAAGGGTTAAATGAGCAGTTCTTC. This codes for CASRYSEGLNEQFF.